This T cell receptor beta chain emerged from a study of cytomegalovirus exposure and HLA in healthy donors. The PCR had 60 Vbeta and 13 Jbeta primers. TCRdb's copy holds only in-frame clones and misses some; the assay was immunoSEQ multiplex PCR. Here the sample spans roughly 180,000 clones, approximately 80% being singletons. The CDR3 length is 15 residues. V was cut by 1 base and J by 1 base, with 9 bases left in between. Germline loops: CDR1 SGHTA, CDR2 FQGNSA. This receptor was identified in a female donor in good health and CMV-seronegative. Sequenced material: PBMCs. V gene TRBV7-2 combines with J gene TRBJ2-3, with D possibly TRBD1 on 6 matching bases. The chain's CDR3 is CASSLDRVGTDTQYF. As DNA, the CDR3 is TGTGCCAGCAGCTTAGACAGGGTGGGCACAGATACGCAGTATTTT.